This record covers a single T cell receptor beta chain. Its target is unknown. The naive gate required viable CD3+CD4+ or CD3+CD8+ cells with CCR7+CD45RA+CD45RO-CD95-CD27+CD28+ phenotype. On the day of bone marrow donation, the related graft donor provided peripheral blood. Generated by immunoSEQ multiplex PCR, the TCRdb table keeps only in-frame clones and is missing some. This table holds about 30,000 clones, roughly nine tenths found once. This record comes from a study of T cells after posttransplantation cyclophosphamide. The CDR3 runs to 12 residues. Deletions cut 3 bases from V and 2 bases from J, with 3 bases between. Germline V CDR1 and CDR2: SEHNR, FQNEAQ (reference sequence). Study observations and caveats: Later post-transplant blood repertoires were often dominated by donor CD8+ memory clones. Recipient CMV seropositivity and CMV reactivation strongly tracked TRB clonality. Skin or GI-infiltrating T cells shared few TRB sequences with blood.

The specimen was naive CD4+ T cells sorted from blood. This chain connects TRBV7-9 to TRBJ2-3; D is undetermined. The source is a man aged 25-45 years in good health and a related stem cell transplant donor. In nucleotides, the CDR3 is TGTGCCAGCAGCTTCAACACAGATACGCAGTATTTT. Protein product: CASSFNTDTQYF.